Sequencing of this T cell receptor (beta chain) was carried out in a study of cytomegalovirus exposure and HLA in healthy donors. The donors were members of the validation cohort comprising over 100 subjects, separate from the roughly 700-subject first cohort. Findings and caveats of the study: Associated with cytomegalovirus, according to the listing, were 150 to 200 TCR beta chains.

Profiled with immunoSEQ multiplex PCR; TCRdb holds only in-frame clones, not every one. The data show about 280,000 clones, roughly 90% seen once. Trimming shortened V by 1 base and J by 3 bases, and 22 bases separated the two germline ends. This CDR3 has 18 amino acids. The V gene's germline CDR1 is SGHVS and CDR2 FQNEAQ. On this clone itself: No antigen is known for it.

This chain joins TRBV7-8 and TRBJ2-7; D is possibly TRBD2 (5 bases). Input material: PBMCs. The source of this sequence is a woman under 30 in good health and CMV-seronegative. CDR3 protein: CASSLEPRVGGPNYEQYF. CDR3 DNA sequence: TGTGCCAGCAGCTTAGAGCCTCGGGTGGGCGGGCCTAACTACGAGCAGTACTTC.